This T cell receptor (beta chain) is drawn from a study of cytomegalovirus exposure and HLA in healthy donors. Findings and caveats of the study: Most sequenced TCRs were rare (though some public TCRs occurred in many donors).

Profiled with immunoSEQ multiplex PCR; TCRdb holds only in-frame clones, not every one. Among almost 200,000 clones, 80% to 85% were seen once, and the ten largest hold 1% to 1.5%. Germline V gives CDR1 SNHLY, CDR2 FYNNEI. The CDR3 contains 15 residues. Trimming removed 8 bases at V and 0 bases at J, with 14 bases between. Of note for this clone: Its antigen is unknown.

The J gene is TRBJ1-5, the V gene TRBV2; possibly TRBD1 for D (6 bases). The sequencing input was PBMCs. This sequence was found in a woman aged 25 to 39 in good health and CMV-seronegative. The CDR3 region is CASDAQGYSNQPQHF. The CDR3 nucleotides are TGTGCCAGCGACGCCCAGGGGTATAGCAATCAGCCCCAGCATTTT.